Sequencing of this T cell receptor beta chain was carried out in a study of blood T cell repertoires in COVID-19. Original data processing: Amplification of reference gene primers was used by the study to estimate nucleated cell counts. Measured with immunoSEQ multiplex PCR; TCRdb has only the in-frame clones, and not every one. The V and J calls and clone size are taken from that table; D and trimming were inferred from the DNA. The table lists around 62,000 clones, around 85% of them singletons, with 20% to 25% in the top ten. CDR3 size: 13 residues. Germline loops: CDR1 SGDLS, CDR2 YYNGEE. The J segment lost 9 bases and the V segment lost 1 base, leaving 3 bases of the junction unmatched.

The rearrangement joins TRBV9 to TRBJ2-1, with 8 bases matching TRBD1. This receptor was identified in a man aged 50-60 years with acute or convalescent COVID-19. The source material was peripheral blood. The CDR3 DNA is TGTGCCAGCAGCGTACTAGGGACAGGTGAGCAGTTCTTC. Its translation: CASSVLGTGEQFF.